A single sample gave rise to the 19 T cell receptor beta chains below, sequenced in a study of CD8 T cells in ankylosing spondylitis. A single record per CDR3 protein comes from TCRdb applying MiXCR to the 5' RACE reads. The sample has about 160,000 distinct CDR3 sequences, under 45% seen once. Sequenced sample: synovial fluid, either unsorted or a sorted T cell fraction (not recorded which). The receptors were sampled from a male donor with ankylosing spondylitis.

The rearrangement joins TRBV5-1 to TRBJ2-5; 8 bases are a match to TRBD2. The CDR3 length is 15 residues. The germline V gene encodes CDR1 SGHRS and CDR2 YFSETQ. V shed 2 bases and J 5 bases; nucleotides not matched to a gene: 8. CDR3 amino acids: CASSFKVAGHETQYF. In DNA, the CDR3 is TGCGCCAGCAGCTTTAAAGTAGCGGGGCATGAGACCCAGTACTTC.

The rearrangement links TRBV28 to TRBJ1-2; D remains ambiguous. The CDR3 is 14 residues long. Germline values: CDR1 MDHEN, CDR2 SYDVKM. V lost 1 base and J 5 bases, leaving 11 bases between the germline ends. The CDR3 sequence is CASSLFEGYYGYTF. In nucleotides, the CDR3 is TGTGCCAGCAGTTTATTTGAGGGATATTATGGCTACACCTTC.

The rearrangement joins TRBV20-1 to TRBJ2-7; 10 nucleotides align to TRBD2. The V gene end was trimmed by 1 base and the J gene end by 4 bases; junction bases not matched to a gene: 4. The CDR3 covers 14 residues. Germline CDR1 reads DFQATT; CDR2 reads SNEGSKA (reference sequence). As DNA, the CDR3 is TGCAGTGCTAGAGGAACGGGACTAGCGTACGAGCAGTACTTC. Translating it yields CSARGTGLAYEQYF.

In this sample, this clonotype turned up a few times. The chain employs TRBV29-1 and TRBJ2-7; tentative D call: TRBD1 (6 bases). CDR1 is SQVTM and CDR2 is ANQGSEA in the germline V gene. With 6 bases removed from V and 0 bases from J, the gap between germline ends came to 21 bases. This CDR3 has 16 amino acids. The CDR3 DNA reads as TGCAGCGTCCGACAACGGGGACACCGATTCTCCTACGAGCAGTACTTC. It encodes CSVRQRGHRFSYEQYF.

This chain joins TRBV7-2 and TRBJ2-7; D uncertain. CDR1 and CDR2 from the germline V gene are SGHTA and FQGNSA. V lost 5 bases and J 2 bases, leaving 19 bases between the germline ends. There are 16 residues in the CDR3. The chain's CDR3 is CASSHPEHLYPYEQYF. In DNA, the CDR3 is TGTGCCAGCAGCCACCCTGAGCACCTGTATCCCTACGAGCAGTACTTC.

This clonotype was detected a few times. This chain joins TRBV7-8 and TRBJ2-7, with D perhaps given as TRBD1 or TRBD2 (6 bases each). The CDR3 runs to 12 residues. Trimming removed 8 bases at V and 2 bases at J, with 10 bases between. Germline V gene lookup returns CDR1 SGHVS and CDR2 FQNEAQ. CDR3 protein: CASGGLPYEQYF. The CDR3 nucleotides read TGTGCCAGCGGGGGGCTACCCTACGAGCAGTACTTC.

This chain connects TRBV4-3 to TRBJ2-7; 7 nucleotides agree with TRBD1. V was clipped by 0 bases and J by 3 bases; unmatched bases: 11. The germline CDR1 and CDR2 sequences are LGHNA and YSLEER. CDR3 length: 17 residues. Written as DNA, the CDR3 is TGCGCCAGCAGCCAAGAGTTTAGGGAACAGGGGTACTACGAGCAGTACTTC. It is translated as CASSQEFREQGYYEQYF.

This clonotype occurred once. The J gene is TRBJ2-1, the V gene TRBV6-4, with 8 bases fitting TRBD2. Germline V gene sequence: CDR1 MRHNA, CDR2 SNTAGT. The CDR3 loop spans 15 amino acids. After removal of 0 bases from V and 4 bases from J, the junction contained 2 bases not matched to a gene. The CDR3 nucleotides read TGTGCCAGCAGTGACTCAGCGGGAGAGTACAATGAGCAGTTCTTC. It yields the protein CASSDSAGEYNEQFF.

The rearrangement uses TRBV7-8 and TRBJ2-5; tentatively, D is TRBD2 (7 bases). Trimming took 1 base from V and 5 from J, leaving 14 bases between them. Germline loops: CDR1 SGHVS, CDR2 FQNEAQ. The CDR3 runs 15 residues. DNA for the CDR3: TGTGCCAGCAGCTTAGAGGGGGGGCAGGGGGAGACCCAGTACTTC. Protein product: CASSLEGGQGETQYF.

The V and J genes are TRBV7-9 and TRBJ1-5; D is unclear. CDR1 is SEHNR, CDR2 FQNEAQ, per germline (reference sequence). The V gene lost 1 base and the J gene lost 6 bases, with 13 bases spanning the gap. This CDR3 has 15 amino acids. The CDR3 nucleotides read TGTGCCAGCAGCTTAGGACCCACGAGGGTTCAGCCCCAGCATTTT. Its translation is CASSLGPTRVQPQHF.

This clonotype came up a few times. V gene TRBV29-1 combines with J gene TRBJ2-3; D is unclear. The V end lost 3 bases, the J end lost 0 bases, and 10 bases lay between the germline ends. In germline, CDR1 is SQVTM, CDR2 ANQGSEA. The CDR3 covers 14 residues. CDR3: CSVDRPPSTDTQYF. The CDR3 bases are TGCAGCGTTGATCGACCGCCTAGCACAGATACGCAGTATTTT.

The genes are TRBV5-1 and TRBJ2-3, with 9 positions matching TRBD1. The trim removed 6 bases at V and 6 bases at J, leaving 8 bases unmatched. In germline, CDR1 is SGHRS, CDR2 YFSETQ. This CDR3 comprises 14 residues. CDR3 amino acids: CASTSGQGVDTQYF. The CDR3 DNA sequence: TGCGCCAGCACATCGGGACAGGGTGTCGATACGCAGTATTTT.

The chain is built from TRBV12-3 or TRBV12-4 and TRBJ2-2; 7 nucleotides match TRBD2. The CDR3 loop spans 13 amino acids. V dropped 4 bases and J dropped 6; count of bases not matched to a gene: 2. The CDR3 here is CASSWGGSGELFF. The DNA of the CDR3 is TGTGCCAGCAGTTGGGGGGGTTCCGGGGAGCTGTTTTTT.

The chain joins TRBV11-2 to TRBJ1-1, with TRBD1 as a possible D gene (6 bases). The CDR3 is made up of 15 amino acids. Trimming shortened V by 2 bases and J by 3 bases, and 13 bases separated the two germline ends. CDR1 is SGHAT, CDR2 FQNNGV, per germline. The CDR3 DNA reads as TGTGCCAGCAGCTTACATCCGACAGGTTACACTGAAGCTTTCTTT. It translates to CASSLHPTGYTEAFF.

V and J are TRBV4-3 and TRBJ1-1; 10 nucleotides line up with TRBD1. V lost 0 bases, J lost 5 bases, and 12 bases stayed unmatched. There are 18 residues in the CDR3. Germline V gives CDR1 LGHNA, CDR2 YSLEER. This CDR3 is CASSQDLVPGQGGTEAFF. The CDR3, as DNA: TGCGCCAGCAGCCAAGATCTTGTCCCAGGACAGGGGGGTACTGAAGCTTTCTTT.

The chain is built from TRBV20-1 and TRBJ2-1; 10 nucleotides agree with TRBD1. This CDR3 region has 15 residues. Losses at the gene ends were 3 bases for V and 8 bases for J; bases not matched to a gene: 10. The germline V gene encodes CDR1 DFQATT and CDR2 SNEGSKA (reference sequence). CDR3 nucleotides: TGCAGTGCTAGGTTTGACAGGGGGCGCGTCGATGAGCAGTTCTTC. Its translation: CSARFDRGRVDEQFF.

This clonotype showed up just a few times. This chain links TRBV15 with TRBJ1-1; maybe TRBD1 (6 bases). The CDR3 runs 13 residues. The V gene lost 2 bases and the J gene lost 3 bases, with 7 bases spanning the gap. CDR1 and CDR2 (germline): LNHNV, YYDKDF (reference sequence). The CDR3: CATSRSGDTEAFF. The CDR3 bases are TGTGCCACCAGCAGATCAGGGGACACTGAAGCTTTCTTT.

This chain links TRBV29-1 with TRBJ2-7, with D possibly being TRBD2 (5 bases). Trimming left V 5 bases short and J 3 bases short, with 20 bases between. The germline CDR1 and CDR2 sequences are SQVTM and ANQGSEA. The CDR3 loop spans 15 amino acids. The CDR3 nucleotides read TGCAGCGTTCTTGGTCATGTGAAGCGGAACTACGAGCAGTACTTC. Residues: CSVLGHVKRNYEQYF.

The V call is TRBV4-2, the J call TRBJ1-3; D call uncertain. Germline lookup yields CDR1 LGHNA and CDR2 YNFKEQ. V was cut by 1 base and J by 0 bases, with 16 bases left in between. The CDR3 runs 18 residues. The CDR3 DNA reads TGTGCCAGCAGCCAAGGAAAACTCGTTCCGAGCTCTGGAAACACCATATATTTT. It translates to CASSQGKLVPSSGNTIYF.